This T cell receptor beta chain came from a study of blood T cell repertoires in COVID-19. Whole-study context: The United States, Italy and Spain provided the acute and convalescent COVID-19 samples.

Libraries were prepared by immunoSEQ multiplex PCR; TCRdb keeps only in-frame clonotypes and omits some of them. This table holds under 25,000 clones, 80% found once. V lost 1 base and J 4 bases, leaving 12 bases between the germline ends. This CDR3 is built from 15 residues. Germline CDR1 reads SGHTA; CDR2 reads FQGNSA. Material: peripheral blood. The receptor comes from a woman aged 80 or over with acute or convalescent COVID-19. The genes are TRBV7-2 and TRBJ2-3; D may be TRBD2 (5 bases). Written as DNA, the CDR3 is TGTGCCAGCAGCTTAGTCCTACTAGAGGCAGATACGCAGTATTTT. Protein: CASSLVLLEADTQYF.